The 2 T cell receptor beta chains listed next were all sequenced from one sample in a study of patients and donors after allogeneic stem cell transplantation. TCRdb redid the calling of the RT-PCR reads with MiXCR, one entry per CDR3 protein. Altogether approximately 160,000 distinct CDR3 sequences are present, 30% being singletons, with the ten largest covering 3.2%. Sequencing was performed on blood, either unsorted or a sorted T cell fraction (not recorded which). Receptors were obtained from a human donor who was either an allogeneic HSCT recipient or a stem cell or donor lymphocyte infusion donor (not recorded which). It is not recorded whose cells these are; they may come from a transplant donor.

This clonotype was counted a few times. The chain carries TRBV12-3 or TRBV12-4 and TRBJ1-1; D call uncertain. There are 15 residues in the CDR3. V was pared by 4 bases and J by 0 bases, with 12 bases between. The CDR3 loop is CASSYTAILNTEAFF. The CDR3 nucleotides are TGTGCCAGCAGTTACACAGCGATATTGAACACTGAAGCTTTCTTT.

The count of this clonotype is one. The chain couples TRBV7-3 to TRBJ2-2; tentatively, D is TRBD2 (5 bases). This CDR3 has 14 amino acids. V dropped 5 bases and J dropped 6 bases, with 13 bases sitting between them. Germline loops: CDR1 SGHTA, CDR2 FQGTGA. The CDR3 coding sequence is TGTGCCAGCAGCCCCCCGGGAAACTCCGGGGAGCTGTTTTTT. It is translated as CASSPPGNSGELFF.